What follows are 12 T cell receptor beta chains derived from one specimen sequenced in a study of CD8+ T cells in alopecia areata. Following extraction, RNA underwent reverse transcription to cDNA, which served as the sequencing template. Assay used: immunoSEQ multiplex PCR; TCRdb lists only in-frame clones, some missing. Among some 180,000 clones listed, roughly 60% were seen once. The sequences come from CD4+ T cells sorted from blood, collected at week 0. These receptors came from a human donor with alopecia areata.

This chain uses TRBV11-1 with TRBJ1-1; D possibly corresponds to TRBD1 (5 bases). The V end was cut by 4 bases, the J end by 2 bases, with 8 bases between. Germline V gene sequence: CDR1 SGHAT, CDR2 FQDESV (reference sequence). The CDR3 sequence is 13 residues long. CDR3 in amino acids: CASSSRVNTEAFF. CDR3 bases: TGTGCCAGCAGCTCCAGGGTCAACACTGAAGCTTTCTTT.

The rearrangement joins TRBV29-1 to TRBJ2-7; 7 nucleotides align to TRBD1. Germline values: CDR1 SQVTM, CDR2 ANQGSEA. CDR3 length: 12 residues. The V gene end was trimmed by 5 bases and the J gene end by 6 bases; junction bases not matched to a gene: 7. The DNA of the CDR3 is TGCAGCGTTTCCGGGACAGTGGGCGAGCAGTACTTC. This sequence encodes CSVSGTVGEQYF.

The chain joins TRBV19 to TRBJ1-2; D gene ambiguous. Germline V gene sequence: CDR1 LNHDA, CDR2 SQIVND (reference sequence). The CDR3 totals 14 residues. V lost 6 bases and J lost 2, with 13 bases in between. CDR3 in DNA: TGTGCCAGTAGCCGCGAGGAGGTCAACTATGGCTACACCTTC. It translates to CASSREEVNYGYTF.

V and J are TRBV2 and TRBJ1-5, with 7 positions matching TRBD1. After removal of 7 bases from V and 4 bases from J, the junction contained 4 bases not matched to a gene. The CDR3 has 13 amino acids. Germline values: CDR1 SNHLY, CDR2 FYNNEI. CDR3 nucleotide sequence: TGTGCCAGCAAGGGACAGATTAATCAGCCCCAGCATTTT. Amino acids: CASKGQINQPQHF.

CDR3 protein: CASKLPGGRGPYEQYF. The CDR3 DNA sequence: TGTGCCAGCAAGTTACCCGGGGGGCGAGGTCCCTACGAGCAGTACTTC. The genes are TRBV2 and TRBJ2-7, with D perhaps TRBD2 (7 bases). There are 16 residues in the CDR3. V dropped 7 bases and J dropped 2 bases, with 21 bases sitting between them. Per the germline V gene, CDR1 is SNHLY and CDR2 is FYNNEI.

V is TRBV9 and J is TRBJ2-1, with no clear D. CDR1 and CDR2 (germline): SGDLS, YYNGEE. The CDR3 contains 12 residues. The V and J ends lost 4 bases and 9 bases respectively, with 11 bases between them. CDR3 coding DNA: TGTGCCAGCAGCCGAGTAGGGATTGAGCAGTTCTTC. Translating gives CASSRVGIEQFF.

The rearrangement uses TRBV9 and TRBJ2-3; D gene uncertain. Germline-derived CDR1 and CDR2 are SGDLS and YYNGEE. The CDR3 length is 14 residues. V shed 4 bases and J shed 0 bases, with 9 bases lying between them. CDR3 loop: CASSLKTSTDTQYF. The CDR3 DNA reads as TGTGCCAGCAGCCTTAAAACTAGCACAGATACGCAGTATTTT. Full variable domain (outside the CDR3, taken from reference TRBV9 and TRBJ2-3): DSGVTQTPKHLITATGQRVTLRCSPRSGDLSVYWYQQSLDQGLQFLIQYYNGEERAKGNILERFSAQQFPDLHSELNLSSLELGDSALYFCASSLKTSTDTQYFGPGTRLTVL.

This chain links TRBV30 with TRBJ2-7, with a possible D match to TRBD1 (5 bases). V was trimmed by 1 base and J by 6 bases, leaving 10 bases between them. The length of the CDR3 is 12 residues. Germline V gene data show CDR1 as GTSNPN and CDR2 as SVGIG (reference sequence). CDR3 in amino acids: CAWSGPGREQYF. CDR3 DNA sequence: TGTGCCTGGAGTGGTCCAGGGCGCGAGCAGTACTTC.

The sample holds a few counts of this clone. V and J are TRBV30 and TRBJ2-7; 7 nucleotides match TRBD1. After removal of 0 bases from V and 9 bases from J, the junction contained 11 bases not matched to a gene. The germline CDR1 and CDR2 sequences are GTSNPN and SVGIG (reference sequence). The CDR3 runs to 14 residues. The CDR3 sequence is CAWSVGDSGYGQYF. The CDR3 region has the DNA TGTGCCTGGAGTGTAGGGGACAGCGGCTATGGGCAGTACTTC.

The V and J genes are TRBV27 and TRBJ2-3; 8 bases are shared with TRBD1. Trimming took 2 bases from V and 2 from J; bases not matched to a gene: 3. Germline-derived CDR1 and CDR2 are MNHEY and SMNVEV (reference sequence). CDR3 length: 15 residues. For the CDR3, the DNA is TGTGCCAGCAGTTTAGGGACAGGCGCCACAGATACGCAGTATTTT. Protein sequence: CASSLGTGATDTQYF.

The chain's CDR3 is CASSVTPEGMNTEAFF. Here the CDR3 DNA reads TGTGCCAGCAGCGTAACCCCGGAAGGGATGAACACTGAAGCTTTCTTT. This chain connects TRBV9 to TRBJ1-1; D is ambiguous. CDR3 length equals 16 residues. Germline CDR1 SGDLS, CDR2 YYNGEE. Trimming pared 1 base from V and 0 bases from J, leaving 13 bases between.

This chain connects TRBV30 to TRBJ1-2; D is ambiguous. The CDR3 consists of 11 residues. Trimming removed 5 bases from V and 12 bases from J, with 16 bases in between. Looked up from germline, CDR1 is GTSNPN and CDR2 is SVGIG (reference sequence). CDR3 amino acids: CAWRLELFHTF. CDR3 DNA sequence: TGTGCCTGGCGCCTGGAGCTCTTCCACACCTTC.